The 27 T cell receptor beta chains below all came from one sample that was sequenced in a study of vaccination and CD4 T cells after COVID-19. Their antigens remain unidentified. This sample's treatment: approximately 10-day PBMC culture with coronavirus spike peptide pools or control peptides (ViraFEST assay). An Oncomine TCR Beta short-read assay was used to sequence the DNA from cultured CD4+ T cells. TCRdb reprocessed the PCR reads with MiXCR, giving one entry per CDR3 protein. The sample carries approximately 17,000 distinct CDR3 sequences, about 51% recorded once. This sample comprised CD4+ T cells from blood, cultured in vitro, obtained before SARS-CoV-2 vaccination. The receptors come from a human donor who had recovered from COVID-19.

This chain's CDR3 is CAISDRGDNEQFF. CDR3 DNA: TGTGCCATCAGCGACAGGGGGGACAATGAGCAGTTCTTC. The gene calls are TRBV10-3 and TRBJ2-1, with 9 bases lining up with TRBD1. CDR1 ENHRY and CDR2 SYGVKD come from the germline V gene. The CDR3 is made up of 13 amino acids. J was trimmed by 5 bases and V by 6 bases; bases with no gene match: 2.

CDR3 sequence: CSARDLRTSFFQETQYF. The CDR3 DNA reads TGCAGTGCTAGAGATCTCAGGACTAGCTTCTTCCAAGAGACCCAGTACTTC. J is TRBJ2-5 and V is TRBV20-1; TRBD2 matches 8 bases. There are 17 residues in the CDR3. The V gene's germline CDR1 is DFQATT and CDR2 SNEGSKA (reference sequence). V was pared by 0 bases and J by 1 base, with 10 bases of the junction left unmatched.

The chain uses TRBV6-1 and TRBJ2-5; 7 positions agree with TRBD1. Trimming took 8 bases from V and 1 from J; bases not matched to a gene: 16. This CDR3 region has 17 residues. Germline CDR1 reads MNHNS; CDR2 reads SASEGT. The CDR3 here is CASHPRLSRDSQETQYF. As DNA, the CDR3 is TGTGCCAGCCACCCCAGGCTCTCACGGGACAGCCAAGAGACCCAGTACTTC.

The chain recombines TRBV30 with TRBJ2-7, with TRBD2 matching 14 bases. In germline, CDR1 is GTSNPN, CDR2 SVGIG (reference sequence). After removal of 3 bases from V and 7 bases from J, the junction contained 8 bases not matched to a gene. This CDR3 comprises 15 residues. CDR3: CAWSPGLAGVREQYF. Written as DNA, the CDR3 is TGTGCCTGGAGCCCGGGACTAGCGGGAGTGAGGGAGCAGTACTTC.

This rearrangement joins TRBV20-1 to TRBJ2-5; 10 nucleotides match TRBD1. From germline, CDR1 is DFQATT and CDR2 SNEGSKA (reference sequence). The CDR3 runs 18 residues. Germline trimming cut 2 bases from V and 5 bases from J; bases unmatched to any gene: 17. Here the CDR3 reads CSARHNSGDRGFLETQYF. The CDR3 DNA sequence: TGCAGTGCTAGACATAACAGTGGGGACAGGGGTTTTCTTGAGACCCAGTACTTC.

The V call is TRBV20-1, the J call TRBJ2-7, with 10 bases identical to TRBD2. The CDR3 contains 16 residues. With V trimmed by 1 base and J by 2 bases, 8 bases remained unmatched. The V gene's germline CDR1 is DFQATT and CDR2 SNEGSKA (reference sequence). The DNA for the CDR3 is TGCAGTGCTAGAGGCGACTTAGCGGGAGGTGCCTACGAGCAGTACTTC. Protein: CSARGDLAGGAYEQYF.

This clonotype was found a few times. The chain couples TRBV20-1 to TRBJ1-5; no reliable D call. The V and J ends lost 5 bases and 1 base respectively, with 15 bases between them. CDR1 and CDR2 from the germline V gene are DFQATT and SNEGSKA (reference sequence). The length of the CDR3 is 15 residues. CDR3 sequence: CSARWSLESNQPQHF. For the CDR3, the DNA is TGCAGTGCTCGGTGGTCACTTGAAAGCAATCAGCCCCAGCATTTT.

V and J are TRBV10-3 and TRBJ1-1, with 11 bases lining up with TRBD1. The CDR3 spans 15 residues. The V gene end was trimmed by 5 bases and the J gene end by 1 base; junction bases not matched to a gene: 3. Germline V lookup: CDR1 ENHRY, CDR2 SYGVKD. DNA for the CDR3: TGTGCCATCAGTAGGGACAGGGGGGGGAACACTGAAGCTTTCTTT. It translates to CAISRDRGGNTEAFF.

The genes are TRBV6-1 and TRBJ1-4, with 10 bases matching TRBD1. J gave up 8 bases and V 5 bases, and 5 bases lay outside the gene matches. Germline V CDR1 and CDR2: MNHNS, SASEGT. There are 14 residues in the CDR3. The CDR3 here is CASSTTGGGEKLFF. CDR3 nucleotide sequence: TGTGCCAGCAGTACGACAGGGGGCGGAGAAAAACTGTTTTTT.

The chain links TRBV6-1 to TRBJ1-4, with 8 bases lining up with TRBD1. The V gene's germline CDR1 is MNHNS and CDR2 SASEGT. The CDR3 has 14 residues. V lost 6 bases, J lost 3 bases, and 3 bases stayed unmatched. CDR3 nucleotide sequence: TGTGCCAGCAGGACAGGGGCAGCTAATGAAAAACTGTTTTTT. Its protein is CASRTGAANEKLFF.

J is TRBJ2-2 and V is TRBV7-9; 7 bases fit TRBD2. The V and J ends lost 5 bases and 0 bases, in that order; junction bases with no gene match: 12. This CDR3 has 18 amino acids. Germline V CDR1 and CDR2: SEHNR, FQNEAQ (reference sequence). DNA for the CDR3: TGTGCCAGCAGCCCACTTTCGCGGGAGCCTTCGAACACCGGGGAGCTGTTTTTT. Translation gives CASSPLSREPSNTGELFF.

The chain has TRBV5-4 and TRBJ2-1; 10 nucleotides agree with TRBD2. Germline-derived CDR1 and CDR2 are SGHNT and YYREEE (reference sequence). The CDR3 has 15 amino acids. The ends lost 0 bases at V and 7 bases at J; junction bases unmatched: 4. The CDR3: CASSLDLAGVNEQFF. CDR3 sequence (DNA): TGTGCCAGCAGCTTGGATCTAGCGGGAGTGAATGAGCAGTTCTTC.

In its sample, this clonotype was seen once. The genes are TRBV10-3 and TRBJ1-6, with D maybe TRBD1 (5 bases). The CDR3 totals 12 residues. V gave up 10 bases and J gave up 10 bases, with 14 bases separating them. The germline V gene has CDR1 ENHRY and CDR2 SYGVKD. The CDR3 DNA follows: TGTGCCACCCAGGGTGGAGTCTCACCCCTCCACTTT. This sequence encodes CATQGGVSPLHF.

V usage is TRBV19 and J usage is TRBJ2-6; the D gene is possibly TRBD2 (5 bases). This CDR3 is 17 amino acids long. Trimming took 3 bases from V and 1 from J, leaving 13 bases between them. Germline V CDR1 and CDR2: LNHDA, SQIVND (reference sequence). The CDR3 sequence: CASSIRTGGSGANVLTF. The CDR3, as DNA: TGTGCCAGTAGTATCAGGACCGGAGGTTCTGGGGCCAACGTCCTGACTTTC.

The rearrangement links TRBV5-4 to TRBJ2-7; TRBD1 matches 9 bases. The CDR3 is 15 residues long. V shed 0 bases, J shed 2 bases, and the junction held 3 bases outside the gene matches. Per the germline V gene, CDR1 is SGHNT and CDR2 is YYREEE (reference sequence). CDR3 loop: CASSLGTGETYEQYF. The CDR3 nucleotides are TGTGCCAGCAGCTTGGGGACAGGGGAAACCTACGAGCAGTACTTC.

This clonotype came up a few times. V is TRBV27 and J is TRBJ2-5, with 11 bases that match TRBD2. Losses at the gene ends were 4 bases for V and 4 bases for J; bases not matched to a gene: 14. This CDR3 is 18 amino acids long. Germline V gene lookup returns CDR1 MNHEY and CDR2 SMNVEV (reference sequence). The CDR3 sequence is CASSSLTLTSGMLETQYF. The CDR3 DNA sequence: TGTGCCAGCAGTTCCCTCACCTTGACTAGCGGGATGTTAGAGACCCAGTACTTC.

CDR3 nucleotide sequence: TGTGCCATCAGACCCGGGACTGCCTTATCGAACACTGAAGCTTTCTTT. Protein product: CAIRPGTALSNTEAFF. The chain uses TRBV10-3 and TRBJ1-1, with TRBD1 as a possible D gene (5 bases). Trimming pared 6 bases from V and 1 base from J, leaving 18 bases between. The CDR3 is made up of 16 amino acids. Germline CDR1 reads ENHRY; CDR2 reads SYGVKD.

The chain has TRBV6-5 and TRBJ2-3; no clear D. The germline V and J ends were trimmed by 1 base and 4 bases, with 9 bases remaining between them. The V gene's germline CDR1 is MNHEY and CDR2 SVGAGI. CDR3 length: 14 amino acids. The CDR3, as DNA: TGTGCCAGCAGTTACTTACGCTCGGCAGATACGCAGTATTTT. Residues: CASSYLRSADTQYF.

The chain joins TRBV6-2 or TRBV6-3 to TRBJ1-4; no clear D gene. Germline assignment: CDR1 MNHEY and CDR2 SVGEGT. Trimming left V 2 bases short and J 8 bases short, with 9 bases between. The CDR3 is made up of 13 amino acids. As DNA, the CDR3 is TGTGCCAGCAGTTACGTGGCACGCGAAAAACTGTTTTTT. Protein sequence: CASSYVAREKLFF.

This CDR3 is CSARDLGRRTDTQYF. Here the CDR3 DNA reads TGCAGTGCTAGAGATCTGGGACGCCGCACAGATACGCAGTATTTT. The chain is built from TRBV20-1 and TRBJ2-3; D might be TRBD1 or TRBD2, each matching 5 bases. V gave up 0 bases and J gave up 1 base, with 11 bases separating them. Germline CDR1 DFQATT, CDR2 SNEGSKA (reference sequence). The CDR3 has 15 residues.

This sequence joins TRBV28 and TRBJ1-1, with D possibly TRBD1 on 5 matching bases. CDR1 is MDHEN, CDR2 SYDVKM, per germline. CDR3 length equals 16 residues. Trimming took off 5 bases at V and 3 bases at J, with 19 bases between the two ends. CDR3 coding DNA: TGTGCCAGCAGTGCCGGGTCACTGGCAGGGCACACTGAAGCTTTCTTT. Translation: CASSAGSLAGHTEAFF.

There are a few counts of this clonotype. The chain recombines TRBV7-2 with TRBJ2-1; 9 bases are shared with TRBD1. V lost 7 bases, J lost 8 bases, and 9 bases stayed unmatched. The length of the CDR3 is 14 residues. In germline, CDR1 is SGHTA, CDR2 FQGNSA. The CDR3 loop is CASTLGTGFDEQFF. The DNA for the CDR3 is TGTGCCAGCACCCTAGGGACAGGGTTTGATGAGCAGTTCTTC.

The gene calls are TRBV15 and TRBJ1-2, with D unresolved. V lost 3 bases to trimming and J lost 2 bases, with 4 bases between them. There are 12 residues in the CDR3. Germline lookup yields CDR1 LNHNV and CDR2 YYDKDF (reference sequence). The CDR3 bases are TGTGCCACCAGCAGGGACAACTATGGCTACACCTTC. Protein: CATSRDNYGYTF.

The chain is built from TRBV6-5 and TRBJ2-2; D might be TRBD1 (5 bases). The CDR3 totals 15 residues. The V gene's germline CDR1 is MNHEY and CDR2 SVGAGI. V was cut by 3 bases and J by 1 base, with 9 bases left in between. The CDR3 is CASSYGAENTGELFF. The CDR3 DNA reads as TGTGCCAGCAGTTATGGGGCGGAGAACACCGGGGAGCTGTTTTTT.

The gene calls are TRBV20-1 and TRBJ2-5, with 9 bases aligning to TRBD2. In germline, CDR1 is DFQATT, CDR2 SNEGSKA (reference sequence). CDR3 length: 16 amino acids. Trimming removed 0 bases from V and 10 bases from J; junction bases left unmatched: 15. This CDR3 reads CSARDGLGGRGGVQYF. The CDR3 region has the DNA TGCAGTGCTAGAGACGGACTAGGCGGGAGGGGGGGCGTCCAGTACTTC.

The chain joins TRBV5-1 to TRBJ2-3, with D perhaps TRBD2 (5 bases). The CDR3 extends over 14 amino acids. The germline CDR1 and CDR2 sequences are SGHRS and YFSETQ. Trimming shortened V by 2 bases and J by 6 bases, and 13 bases separated the two germline ends. The DNA for the CDR3 is TGCGCCAGCAGCTTCTCTAGCCTAAGCGATACGCAGTATTTT. It encodes CASSFSSLSDTQYF.

This clonotype was seen a handful of times. DNA for the CDR3: TGTGCCAGCAACTCAGCGGGAGGGGGTCAAGAGACCCAGTACTTC. The encoded protein is CASNSAGGGQETQYF. The chain carries TRBV7-9 and TRBJ2-5, with 10 bases aligning to TRBD2. Germline assignment: CDR1 SEHNR and CDR2 FQNEAQ (reference sequence). There are 15 residues in the CDR3. J was trimmed by 2 bases and V by 7 bases; bases with no gene match: 7.